One and the same sample provided the 17 T cell receptor beta chains below, sequenced in a study of blood T cell repertoires in COVID-19. The table came from immunoSEQ multiplex PCR; TCRdb's copy has only in-frame clones and leaves some out. The sample records fewer than 150,000 clones, almost 90% being singletons. What was sequenced was peripheral blood. The source of these receptors is a man over 45 with active or convalescent COVID-19.

The sample holds a few counts of this clone. The rearrangement joins TRBV7-8 to TRBJ1-5; 8 bases line up with TRBD1. CDR1 SGHVS and CDR2 FQNEAQ come from the germline V gene. The CDR3 spans 15 residues. J was trimmed by 0 bases and V by 6 bases; bases with no gene match: 4. The CDR3 DNA reads TGTGCCAGCAGTATACAGGGGGTTAGCAATCAGCCCCAGCATTTT. Its protein is CASSIQGVSNQPQHF. Full variable domain (outside the CDR3, taken from reference TRBV7-8 and TRBJ1-5): GAGVSQSPRYKVAKRGQDVALRCDPISGHVSLFWYQQALGQGPEFLTYFQNEAQLDKSGLPSDRFFAERPEGSVSTLKIQRTQQEDSAVYLCASSIQGVSNQPQHFGDGTRLSIL.

CDR3: CASSSVRRTEAFF. For the CDR3, the DNA is TGTGCCAGCAGCTCGGTCCGCCGAACTGAAGCTTTCTTT. The chain is built from TRBV14 and TRBJ1-1, with no clear D. The CDR3 totals 13 residues. Germline CDR1 is SGHDN and CDR2 is FVKESK. The V end was cut by 5 bases, the J end by 5 bases, with 12 bases between.

J is TRBJ1-2 and V is TRBV29-1; D gene uncertain. Trimming took 4 bases from V and 6 from J, leaving 9 bases between them. Germline CDR1 is SQVTM and CDR2 is ANQGSEA. The length of the CDR3 is 11 residues. CDR3 residues: CSVGQRNGYTF. CDR3 DNA sequence: TGCAGCGTTGGGCAGCGAAATGGCTACACCTTC.

J is TRBJ1-3 and V is TRBV6-5; 9 bases map to TRBD1. The V segment lost 4 bases and the J segment 8 bases; nucleotides outside the gene matches: 6. CDR1 is MNHEY and CDR2 is SVGAGI in the germline V gene. The CDR3 runs to 14 residues. The CDR3 sequence: CASSLDRGLDTIYF. The CDR3 DNA sequence: TGTGCCAGCAGTTTGGACAGGGGACTGGACACCATATATTTT.

This clone was detected once. The chain is built from TRBV6-2 or TRBV6-3 and TRBJ1-2; tentative D call: TRBD1 (5 bases). This CDR3 has 15 amino acids. The V gene lost 6 bases and the J gene lost 1 base, with 15 bases spanning the gap. Germline V gene lookup returns CDR1 MNHEY and CDR2 SVGEGT. CDR3 sequence reads: CASSVTGVLNYGYTF. For the CDR3, the DNA is TGTGCCAGCAGCGTTACAGGAGTACTTAACTATGGCTACACCTTC.

The CDR3 sequence: CASSQDLTGQEAEKLFF. CDR3 nucleotide sequence: TGTGCCAGCAGCCAAGATCTGACAGGCCAGGAGGCTGAAAAACTGTTTTTT. The chain joins TRBV3-1 (or the pseudogene TRBV3-2) to TRBJ1-4, with D possibly matching TRBD1 (6 bases). Per the germline V gene, CDR1 is LGHDT and CDR2 is YNNKEL (reference sequence). V lost 0 bases and J 7 bases, leaving 18 bases between the germline ends. There are 17 residues in the CDR3.

This chain connects TRBV4-1 to TRBJ2-7, with no clear D. There are 13 residues in the CDR3. The germline gives CDR1 MGHRA, CDR2 YSYEKL. Trimming removed 1 base at V and 5 bases at J, with 9 bases between. CDR3 nucleotides: TGCGCCAGCAGCCAAGTCTGGGCCCACGAGCAGTACTTC. Amino acids: CASSQVWAHEQYF.

This chain joins TRBV12-5 and TRBJ2-2, with 10 bases that match TRBD2. With V trimmed by 4 bases and J by 3 bases, 2 bases remained unmatched. The CDR3 sequence is 15 residues long. Germline V lookup: CDR1 LGHNT, CDR2 FRNRAP. CDR3 loop: CASGSGTSDTGELFF. In DNA, the CDR3 is TGTGCTAGTGGTTCAGGGACTAGCGACACCGGGGAGCTGTTTTTT.

A remark on this clone: This specimen includes other DNA sequences encoding the same CDR3. This chain links TRBV5-4 with TRBJ2-1, with D maybe TRBD2 (6 bases). The CDR3 sequence is 14 residues long. Between the trimmed V and J ends, which lost 0 bases and 5 bases, there was a span of 9 bases. The germline V gene encodes CDR1 SGHNT and CDR2 YYREEE (reference sequence). The CDR3 DNA reads as TGTGCCAGCAGCTTGGTGGGGAGGAACAATGAGCAGTTCTTC. As protein: CASSLVGRNNEQFF.

This clone came up a few times. V and J are TRBV6-5 and TRBJ1-1, with D hard to call. The germline V gene encodes CDR1 MNHEY and CDR2 SVGAGI. V shed 2 bases and J shed 4 bases, with 8 bases lying between them. CDR3 size: 13 residues. CDR3 sequence (DNA): TGTGCCAGCAGTTACGAGACTGGCACTGAAGCTTTCTTT. This codes for CASSYETGTEAFF.

V is TRBV6-2 or TRBV6-3 and J is TRBJ1-2, with 7 nucleotides matching TRBD1. Germline loops: CDR1 MNHEY, CDR2 SVGEGT. Germline trimming cut 2 bases from V and 0 bases from J; bases unmatched to any gene: 0. CDR3 length equals 14 residues. The CDR3, as DNA: TGTGCCAGCAGTTACGGGACAGCTAACTATGGCTACACCTTC. Translating gives CASSYGTANYGYTF.

This chain links TRBV10-3 with TRBJ2-3, with TRBD1 matching over 10 bases. The length of the CDR3 is 15 residues. Trimming took 6 bases from V and 3 from J; bases not matched to a gene: 6. CDR1 is ENHRY and CDR2 is SYGVKD in the germline V gene. The CDR3 sequence is CAIREDRGGTDTQYF. In DNA, the CDR3 is TGTGCCATCAGGGAGGACAGGGGGGGTACAGATACGCAGTATTTT.

The chain employs TRBV7-9 and TRBJ2-7; 11 nucleotides agree with TRBD1. Germline V gene sequence: CDR1 SEHNR, CDR2 FQNEAQ (reference sequence). This CDR3 is 18 amino acids long. Trimming at V came to 5 bases and at J to 0 bases, leaving 12 bases not matched to a gene. The CDR3 spells CASSLLWDRGGSSYEQYF. Here the CDR3 DNA reads TGTGCCAGCAGCCTCCTATGGGACAGGGGGGGTAGCTCCTACGAGCAGTACTTC.

This clone appeared a few times. This chain joins TRBV6-2 or TRBV6-3 and TRBJ2-7; 12 bases are a match to TRBD2. The CDR3 is 16 residues long. Trimming removed 2 bases from V and 5 bases from J; junction bases left unmatched: 7. The V gene's germline CDR1 is MNHEY and CDR2 SVGEGT. CDR3: CASSYGLAGGKHEQYF. The DNA of the CDR3 is TGTGCCAGCAGTTACGGGCTAGCGGGAGGGAAGCACGAGCAGTACTTC.

The V gene is TRBV7-3, the J gene TRBJ2-1; 13 bases are shared with TRBD2. The CDR3 length is 16 residues. Per the germline V gene, CDR1 is SGHTA and CDR2 is FQGTGA. Germline trimming cut 5 bases from V and 8 bases from J; bases unmatched to any gene: 9. This CDR3 is CASSPQLAGGRDEQFF. Here the CDR3 DNA reads TGTGCCAGCAGCCCCCAACTAGCGGGAGGGCGGGATGAGCAGTTCTTC.

This clone was counted a few times. This sequence joins TRBV5-6 and TRBJ2-5; 10 bases fit TRBD2. CDR3 length equals 16 residues. The J segment lost 4 bases and the V segment lost 0 bases, leaving 6 bases of the junction unmatched. In germline, CDR1 is SGHDT, CDR2 YYEEEE. The CDR3 is CASSLEGLATGETQYF. The CDR3 DNA is TGTGCCAGCAGCTTGGAGGGACTAGCGACGGGAGAGACCCAGTACTTC. The complete variable domain, with remaining parts taken from reference TRBV5-6 and TRBJ2-5, reads DAGVTQSPTHLIKTRGQQVTLRCSPKSGHDTVSWYQQALGQGPQFIFQYYEEEERQRGNFPDRFSGHQFPNYSSELNVNALLLGDSALYLCASSLEGLATGETQYFGPGTRLLVL.

This sequence joins TRBV7-3 and TRBJ1-6, with D possibly TRBD1 on 6 matching bases. The CDR3 is 15 residues long. V lost 1 base and J lost 8, with 12 bases in between. Germline loops: CDR1 SGHTA, CDR2 FQGTGA. In DNA form, the CDR3 reads TGTGCCAGCAGCTTAAAAGGCAGGGGCGATTCACCCCTCCACTTT. Its translation: CASSLKGRGDSPLHF.